Following are 25 T cell receptor beta chains from one sample sequenced in a study of cytomegalovirus exposure and HLA in healthy donors. The PCR had 60 Vbeta and 13 Jbeta primers. Sequencing was performed with immunoSEQ multiplex PCR; in TCRdb, only in-frame clones are kept and a portion is missing. The sample consists of around 140,000 clones, 82% of them appearing once. The specimen sequenced was PBMCs. The receptors were sampled from a woman aged 55-70 years in good health and CMV-seropositive.

The chain links TRBV7-2 to TRBJ2-7, with D possibly TRBD1 on 6 matching bases. This CDR3 contains 14 residues. CDR1 SGHTA and CDR2 FQGNSA come from the germline V gene. Trimming took 5 bases from V and 2 from J, leaving 13 bases between them. CDR3 in DNA: TGTGCCAGCAGCCCCGGACAGAGCCCCTACGAGCAGTACTTC. Its translation: CASSPGQSPYEQYF.

The gene calls are TRBV19 and TRBJ2-3, with a weak D call TRBD2 (6 bases). Per germline, CDR1 LNHDA and CDR2 SQIVND (reference sequence). This CDR3 is 15 amino acids long. Trimming took 4 bases from V and 1 from J, leaving 12 bases between them. The CDR3 DNA sequence: TGTGCCAGTAGTACCGGGGCTAGCGGCACAGATACGCAGTATTTT. It specifies CASSTGASGTDTQYF. The full variable domain, in which reference TRBV19 and TRBJ2-3 provide the parts outside the CDR3, is DGGITQSPKYLFRKEGQNVTLSCEQNLNHDAMYWYRQDPGQGLRLIYYSQIVNDFQKGDIAEGYSVSREKKESFPLTVTSAQKNPTAFYLCASSTGASGTDTQYFGPGTRLTVL.

In this sample, this clone turned up once. The chain carries TRBV28 and TRBJ1-1, with unresolved D. The V gene's germline CDR1 is MDHEN and CDR2 SYDVKM. The ends were cut back, 7 bases at V and 3 bases at J, with 3 bases in the middle. The CDR3 is 10 residues long. CDR3 in amino acids: CASIDTEAFF. The CDR3 DNA follows: TGTGCCAGCATCGACACTGAAGCTTTCTTT.

This clone came up once. This chain links TRBV4-1 with TRBJ2-7; 9 positions agree with TRBD1. Germline assignment: CDR1 MGHRA and CDR2 YSYEKL. The CDR3 is made up of 15 amino acids. The ends lost 0 bases at V and 3 bases at J; junction bases unmatched: 3. CDR3 protein: CASSQEWDRVYEQYF. The CDR3 nucleotides are TGCGCCAGCAGCCAAGAATGGGACAGGGTCTACGAGCAGTACTTC.

This chain links TRBV30 with TRBJ2-2; tentative D call: TRBD1 (6 bases). The CDR3 extends over 13 amino acids. Looked up from germline, CDR1 is GTSNPN and CDR2 is SVGIG (reference sequence). V lost 3 bases to trimming and J lost 6 bases, with 11 bases between them. The CDR3 nucleotides read TGTGCCTGGAGACCACAGGGAGCCGGGGAGCTGTTTTTT. Protein: CAWRPQGAGELFF.

The DNA of the CDR3 is TGTGCCAGCAGCCAAGGGGGGACTAGGGCCAACGTCCTGACTTTC. As protein: CASSQGGTRANVLTF. The genes are TRBV4-2 and TRBJ2-6; 7 nucleotides match TRBD2. This CDR3 is built from 15 residues. Germline CDR1 is LGHNA and CDR2 is YNFKEQ. V was pared by 1 base and J by 5 bases, with 2 bases of the junction left unmatched.

V usage is TRBV4-1 and J usage is TRBJ2-5; TRBD1 aligns across 10 bases. CDR3 size: 16 residues. V lost 1 base, J lost 4 bases, and 6 bases stayed unmatched. From germline, CDR1 is MGHRA and CDR2 YSYEKL. CDR3 coding DNA: TGCGCCAGCAGCCAAGGAGGGACAGGGGAGCTAGAGACCCAGTACTTC. Amino acid sequence: CASSQGGTGELETQYF.

In this sample, this clone turned up once. The chain uses TRBV28 and TRBJ2-3, with D hard to call. The germline CDR1 and CDR2 sequences are MDHEN and SYDVKM. The V end lost 2 bases, the J end lost 5 bases, and 14 bases lay between the germline ends. The CDR3 runs 15 residues. CDR3 sequence reads: CASSLSSGAGDTQYF. The CDR3 DNA reads TGTGCCAGCAGTTTAAGCTCCGGAGCTGGAGATACGCAGTATTTT.

Here the CDR3 DNA reads TGTGCCAGCAGCTTAGTGCCGGGACTGGGCACAGATACGCAGTATTTT. It specifies CASSLVPGLGTDTQYF. The gene calls are TRBV7-9 and TRBJ2-3; possibly TRBD2 for D (6 bases). Trimming shortened V by 1 base and J by 1 base, and 12 bases separated the two germline ends. This CDR3 contains 16 residues. The V gene's germline CDR1 is SEHNR and CDR2 FQNEAQ (reference sequence).

This clone has a single count. J is TRBJ2-1 and V is TRBV27; TRBD2 agrees at 10 bases. The CDR3 spans 15 residues. V lost 2 bases and J lost 8; bases outside the gene matches: 6. The germline CDR1 and CDR2 sequences are MNHEY and SMNVEV (reference sequence). CDR3 coding DNA: TGTGCCAGCAGTTTAGAACTAGCGGGAATCCATGAGCAGTTCTTC. It codes for CASSLELAGIHEQFF.

The J gene is TRBJ2-3, the V gene TRBV5-1; no definite D call. The CDR3 has 12 amino acids. Deletions cut 5 bases from V and 2 bases from J, with 6 bases between. In germline, CDR1 is SGHRS, CDR2 YFSETQ. As DNA, the CDR3 is TGCGCCAGCAGGGAGACCACAGATACGCAGTATTTT. It encodes CASRETTDTQYF.

This clone was recorded once. The CDR3 here is CASSEWGGVNTGELFF. CDR3 nucleotides: TGTGCCAGCAGTGAATGGGGGGGGGTTAACACCGGGGAGCTGTTTTTT. V usage is TRBV25-1 and J usage is TRBJ2-2; 7 bases align to TRBD2. The CDR3 runs 16 residues. Losses at the gene ends were 1 base for V and 2 bases for J; bases not matched to a gene: 4. Germline loops: CDR1 MGHDK, CDR2 SYGVNS. Full variable domain (missing parts from reference TRBV25-1 and TRBJ2-2): EADIYQTPRYLVIGTGKKITLECSQTMGHDKMYWYQQDPGMELHLIHYSYGVNSTEKGDLSSESTVSRIRTEHFPLTLESARPSHTSQYLCASSEWGGVNTGELFFGEGSRLTVL.

The CDR3 DNA reads as TGTGCCAGCAGCTTGCCAGGGGGGCCTACGGCCGGGGAGCTGTTTTTT. Amino acids: CASSLPGGPTAGELFF. The chain has TRBV5-4 and TRBJ2-2, with D perhaps matching TRBD1 (7 bases). Trimming cost V 1 base and J 6 bases, with 16 bases left between them. CDR3 length equals 16 residues. The germline CDR1 and CDR2 sequences are SGHNT and YYREEE (reference sequence).

This CDR3 reads CASAGQPNTEAFF. The CDR3 nucleotides read TGTGCCTCTGCGGGACAGCCGAACACTGAAGCTTTCTTT. V gene TRBV30 combines with J gene TRBJ1-1; the match to TRBD1 covers 7 bases. CDR1 is GTSNPN and CDR2 is SVGIG in the germline V gene (reference sequence). V trimming: 7 bases; J trimming: 1 base; junction bases outside the gene matches: 6. The CDR3 loop spans 13 amino acids.

V usage is TRBV19 and J usage is TRBJ2-7; 7 nucleotides agree with TRBD2. V gave up 3 bases and J gave up 6 bases; unmatched junction bases: 8. There are 14 residues in the CDR3. CDR1 and CDR2 from the germline V gene are LNHDA and SQIVND (reference sequence). The DNA for the CDR3 is TGTGCCAGTAGTATGATGATGTTAGCGGGCGAGCAGTACTTC. Residues: CASSMMMLAGEQYF.

V and J are TRBV27 and TRBJ2-7; 10 bases fit TRBD1. The CDR3 sequence is 16 residues long. Trimming at V came to 0 bases and at J to 3 bases, leaving 5 bases not matched to a gene. From germline, CDR1 is MNHEY and CDR2 SMNVEV (reference sequence). The CDR3 DNA reads TGTGCCAGCAGTTTATCAGGGACAGGGGTTGGCTACGAGCAGTACTTC. This sequence encodes CASSLSGTGVGYEQYF.

J is TRBJ1-2 and V is TRBV10-3, with 7 bases that match TRBD1. The CDR3 is 14 amino acids. Per the germline V gene, CDR1 is ENHRY and CDR2 is SYGVKD. V dropped 3 bases and J dropped 5; count of bases not matched to a gene: 6. CDR3: CAISDLGGRYGYTF. In DNA form, the CDR3 reads TGTGCCATCAGTGACCTAGGGGGCAGGTATGGCTACACCTTC.

The chain is built from TRBV27 and TRBJ2-7; possibly TRBD2 for D (7 bases). Germline V gene sequence: CDR1 MNHEY, CDR2 SMNVEV (reference sequence). V was cut by 8 bases and J by 5 bases, with 25 bases left in between. CDR3 size: 16 residues. For the CDR3, the DNA is TGTGCCAGCCGGGGGGCGTCGGGAGCGGTTCTGGACGAGCAGTACTTC. It yields the protein CASRGASGAVLDEQYF.

The rearrangement joins TRBV28 to TRBJ2-7, with 8 bases fitting TRBD2. Germline assignment: CDR1 MDHEN and CDR2 SYDVKM. V lost 4 bases to trimming and J lost 3 bases; unmatched junction nucleotides: 5. The CDR3 extends over 14 amino acids. This chain's CDR3 is CASSSAGLVYEQYF. The CDR3, as DNA: TGTGCCAGCAGTTCCGCGGGACTAGTCTACGAGCAGTACTTC.

The genes are TRBV6-5 and TRBJ2-3; the D gene is possibly TRBD1 (5 bases). Trimming removed 4 bases from V and 0 bases from J, with 11 bases in between. There are 15 residues in the CDR3. Germline CDR1 and CDR2: MNHEY and SVGAGI. The chain's CDR3 is CASSSTESSTDTQYF. The DNA for the CDR3 is TGTGCCAGCAGTTCGACAGAATCTAGCACAGATACGCAGTATTTT.

The J gene is TRBJ2-5, the V gene TRBV28, with D possibly being TRBD1 (6 bases). V lost 3 bases and J lost 2, with 10 bases in between. This CDR3 spans 14 amino acids. The germline V gene has CDR1 MDHEN and CDR2 SYDVKM. In DNA, the CDR3 is TGTGCCAGCAGTTTTCGACAGGCTCAAGAGACCCAGTACTTC. It is translated as CASSFRQAQETQYF.

This clone appeared once. This rearrangement joins TRBV7-2 to TRBJ1-5, with D tentatively TRBD1 (5 bases). CDR1 is SGHTA, CDR2 FQGNSA, per germline. Deletions cut 3 bases from V and 12 bases from J, with 15 bases between. The CDR3 runs 13 residues. The CDR3 nucleotides read TGTGCCAGCAGCTTTCAGCCGGGGGAAATCCAGCATTTT. This encodes CASSFQPGEIQHF.

Details on this clone: A junction end diverges from the germline sequence, so it may reflect a read error. The chain links TRBV30 to TRBJ1-4; D unclear. In germline, CDR1 is GTSNPN, CDR2 SVGIG (reference sequence). This CDR3 is built from 13 residues. Here the CDR3 DNA reads TGTGCCTGGAGCCCCGTGGGGAGGTCACCTTGGATTTTT. This gives the protein CAWSPVGRSPWIF.

The chain is built from TRBV9 and TRBJ1-1; D possibly corresponds to TRBD1 (5 bases). This CDR3 is built from 15 residues. V was clipped by 0 bases and J by 5 bases, with 14 bases between them. Germline V CDR1 and CDR2: SGDLS, YYNGEE. CDR3 residues: CASSVVPGDLTEAFF. CDR3 coding DNA: TGTGCCAGCAGCGTAGTTCCGGGGGACCTGACTGAAGCTTTCTTT.

The chain links TRBV19 to TRBJ1-5; D is undetermined. This CDR3 contains 17 residues. Looked up from germline, CDR1 is LNHDA and CDR2 is SQIVND (reference sequence). Trimming pared 0 bases from V and 6 bases from J, leaving 18 bases between. Here the CDR3 reads CASSIDQAKTGFQPQHF. CDR3 DNA: TGTGCCAGTAGTATAGATCAGGCCAAAACGGGGTTTCAGCCCCAGCATTTT.